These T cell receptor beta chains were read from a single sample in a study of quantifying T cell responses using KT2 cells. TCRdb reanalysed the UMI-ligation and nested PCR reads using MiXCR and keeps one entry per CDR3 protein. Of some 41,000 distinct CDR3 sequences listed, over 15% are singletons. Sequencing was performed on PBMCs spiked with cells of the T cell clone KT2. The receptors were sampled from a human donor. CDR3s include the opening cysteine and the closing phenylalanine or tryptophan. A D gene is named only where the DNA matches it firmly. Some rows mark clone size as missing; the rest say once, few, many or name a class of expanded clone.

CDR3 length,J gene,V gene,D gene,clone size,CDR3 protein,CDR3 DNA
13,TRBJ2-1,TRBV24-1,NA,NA,CATSDFRYNEQFF,TGTGCCACCAGTGATTTCCGGTATAATGAGCAGTTCTTC
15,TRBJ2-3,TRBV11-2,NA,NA,CASSSIISPTDTQYF,TGTGCCAGCAGTTCCATAATAAGCCCCACAGATACGCAGTATTTT
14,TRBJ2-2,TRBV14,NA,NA,CASSQDGNTGELFF,TGTGCCAGCAGCCAAGACGGGAACACCGGGGAGCTGTTTTTT
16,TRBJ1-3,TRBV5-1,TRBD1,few,CASSPQGASSGNTIYF,TGCGCCAGCAGCCCACAGGGGGCAAGCTCTGGAAACACCATATATTTT
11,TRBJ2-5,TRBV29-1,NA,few,CSVEDRETQYF,TGCAGCGTTGAAGATCGGGAGACCCAGTACTTC
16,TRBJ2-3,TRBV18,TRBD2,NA,CASSPPGGLAGDTQYF,TGTGCCAGCTCACCACCGGGAGGACTAGCTGGAGATACGCAGTATTTT
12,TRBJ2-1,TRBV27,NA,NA,CASSWVSGEQFF,TGTGCCAGCAGTTGGGTCAGTGGGGAGCAGTTCTTC
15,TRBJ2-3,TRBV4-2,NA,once,CASSQGPSDTDTQYF,TGTGCCAGCAGCCAAGGTCCTTCGGACACAGATACGCAGTATTTT
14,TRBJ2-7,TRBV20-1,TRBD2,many,CSARRASGNLEQYF,TGCAGTGCTAGAAGGGCTAGCGGGAACCTCGAGCAGTACTTC
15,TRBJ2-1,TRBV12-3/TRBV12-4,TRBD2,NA,CASSLGSGIVNEQFF,TGTGCCAGCAGTTTAGGAAGCGGGATCGTCAATGAGCAGTTCTTC
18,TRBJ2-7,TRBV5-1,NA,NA,CASSLKVARGIAPYEQYF,TGCGCCAGCAGCTTGAAAGTCGCGAGGGGCATCGCTCCCTACGAGCAGTACTTC
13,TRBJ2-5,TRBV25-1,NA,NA,CASSEYSIETQYF,TGTGCCAGCAGTGAATATTCAATAGAGACCCAGTACTTC
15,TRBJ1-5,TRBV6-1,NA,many,CASSESAGREQPQHF,TGTGCCAGCAGTGAATCGGCAGGTCGGGAACAGCCCCAGCATTTT
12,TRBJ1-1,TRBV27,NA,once,CASSGGSTEAFF,TGTGCCAGCAGCGGGGGGAGCACTGAAGCTTTCTTT
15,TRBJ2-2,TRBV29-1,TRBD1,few,CSVEKGTGESGELFF,TGCAGCGTTGAAAAGGGGACAGGGGAATCCGGGGAGCTGTTTTTT
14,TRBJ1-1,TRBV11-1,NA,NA,CASSSGQLGTEAFF,TGTGCCAGCAGCTCCGGACAGCTGGGCACTGAAGCTTTCTTT
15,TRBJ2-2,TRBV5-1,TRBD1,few,CASSFGTGYTGELFF,TGCGCCAGCAGCTTCGGGACAGGTTACACCGGGGAGCTGTTTTTT
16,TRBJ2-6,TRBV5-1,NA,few,CASSPGHSSGANVLTF,TGCGCCAGCAGCCCAGGACATTCCTCTGGGGCCAACGTCCTGACTTTC
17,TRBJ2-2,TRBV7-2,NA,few,CASSLVEGLALTGELFF,TGTGCCAGCAGCTTAGTAGAGGGTTTGGCCCTAACCGGGGAGCTGTTTTTT
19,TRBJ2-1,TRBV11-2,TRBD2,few,CASSSSAPTSESSYNEQFF,TGTGCCAGCAGCTCCTCCGCCCCGACTAGCGAGAGCTCCTACAATGAGCAGTTCTTC
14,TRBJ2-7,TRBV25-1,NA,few,CASSERRRTYEQYF,TGTGCCAGCAGTGAGCGCAGGCGTACCTACGAGCAGTACTTC
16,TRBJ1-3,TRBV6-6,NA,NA,CASSYSSQGSGNTIYF,TGTGCCAGCAGTTACTCGTCCCAGGGCAGTGGAAACACCATATATTTT
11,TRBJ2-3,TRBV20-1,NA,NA,CSASLADTQYF,TGCAGTGCTAGCCTAGCAGATACGCAGTATTTT
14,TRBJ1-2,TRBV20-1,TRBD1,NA,CSAAGGQGDYGYTF,TGCAGTGCCGCCGGAGGACAGGGTGACTATGGCTACACCTTC
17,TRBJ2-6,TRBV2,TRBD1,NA,CASSEIGQGAGANVLTF,TGTGCCAGCAGTGAGATTGGACAGGGGGCCGGGGCCAACGTCCTGACTTTC
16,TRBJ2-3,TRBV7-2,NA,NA,CASSKITGGGADTQYF,TGTGCCAGCAGCAAAATAACAGGGGGGGGGGCAGATACGCAGTATTTT
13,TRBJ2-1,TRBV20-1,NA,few,CSAMGASYNEQFF,TGCAGTGCTATGGGTGCCTCCTACAATGAGCAGTTCTTC
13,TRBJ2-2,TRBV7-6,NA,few,CASSYDMGGELFF,TGTGCCAGCAGCTATGATATGGGCGGGGAGCTGTTTTTT
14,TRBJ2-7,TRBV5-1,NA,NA,CASSSIGTSYEQYF,TGCGCCAGCAGCTCGATAGGGACCTCCTACGAGCAGTACTTC
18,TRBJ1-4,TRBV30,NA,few,CAWSLFRQGAATNEKLFF,TGTGCCTGGAGCTTGTTTCGGCAGGGTGCCGCGACTAATGAAAAACTGTTTTTT
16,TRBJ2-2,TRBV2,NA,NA,CASRRRGDRSAGELFF,TGTGCCAGCAGGCGGAGGGGTGACAGGAGCGCCGGGGAGCTGTTTTTT
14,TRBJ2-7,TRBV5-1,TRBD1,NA,CASRLGTASYEQYF,TGCGCCAGCCGCTTGGGGACAGCCTCCTACGAGCAGTACTTC
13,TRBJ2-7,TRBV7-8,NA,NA,CASSSDPIYEQYF,TGTGCCAGCAGCTCCGACCCGATCTACGAGCAGTACTTC
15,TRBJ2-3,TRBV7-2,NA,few,CASSLAGSSTDTQYF,TGTGCCAGCAGCTTAGCGGGATCTAGCACAGATACGCAGTATTTT
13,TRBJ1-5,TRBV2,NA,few,CAILRGDGQPQHF,TGTGCCATCCTACGGGGGGACGGGCAGCCCCAGCATTTT
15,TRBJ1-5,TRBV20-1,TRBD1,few,CSASAGTGGWQPQHF,TGCAGTGCTAGCGCCGGGACAGGGGGATGGCAGCCCCAGCATTTT
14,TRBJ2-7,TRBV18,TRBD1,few,CASSLRDSSYEQYF,TGTGCCAGCTCTCTCCGGGACAGTTCCTACGAGCAGTACTTC
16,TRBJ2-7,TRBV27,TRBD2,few,CASSPGVIRGVYEQYF,TGTGCCAGCAGTCCTGGAGTGATACGGGGGGTCTACGAGCAGTACTTC
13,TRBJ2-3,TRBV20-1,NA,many,CSARQDSTDTQYF,TGCAGTGCGAGACAGGACTCCACAGATACGCAGTATTTT
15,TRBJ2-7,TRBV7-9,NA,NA,CASRAGDRPSHEQYF,TGTGCCAGCAGGGCGGGGGACAGACCTTCCCACGAGCAGTACTTC
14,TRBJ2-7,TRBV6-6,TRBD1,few,CASRTGQGAYEQYF,TGTGCCAGCAGAACGGGGCAGGGGGCCTACGAGCAGTACTTC
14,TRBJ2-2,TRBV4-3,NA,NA,CASSQELLGGELFF,TGCGCCAGCAGCCAAGAGCTGCTGGGCGGGGAGCTGTTTTTT
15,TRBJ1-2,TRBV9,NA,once,CASSRGGQANYGYTF,TGTGCCAGCAGCAGAGGGGGGCAAGCTAACTATGGCTACACCTTC
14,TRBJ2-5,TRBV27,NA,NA,CASSLSGGQETQYF,TGTGCCAGCAGTTTATCGGGCGGCCAAGAGACCCAGTACTTC
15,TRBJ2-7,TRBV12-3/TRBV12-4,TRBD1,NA,CASSPDRGVGYEQYF,TGTGCCAGCAGCCCGGACAGGGGAGTCGGCTACGAGCAGTACTTC
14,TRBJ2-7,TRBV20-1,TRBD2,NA,CSAVVGTSGPEQYF,TGCAGTGCTGTCGTCGGGACTAGCGGTCCCGAGCAGTACTTC
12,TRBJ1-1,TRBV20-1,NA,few,CSTIKGDTEAFF,TGCAGTACCATCAAGGGGGACACTGAAGCTTTCTTT
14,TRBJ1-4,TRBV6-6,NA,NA,CASSYEGKREKLFF,TGTGCCAGCAGTTACGAGGGTAAAAGGGAAAAACTGTTTTTT
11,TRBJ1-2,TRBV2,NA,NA,CASSQTYGYTF,TGTGCCAGCAGCCAGACTTATGGCTACACCTTC
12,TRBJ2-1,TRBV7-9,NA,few,CASSLSDHEQFF,TGTGCCAGCAGCCTAAGTGATCATGAGCAGTTCTTC
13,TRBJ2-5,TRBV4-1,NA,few,CASSFEGFETQYF,TGCGCCAGCAGCTTCGAAGGGTTCGAGACCCAGTACTTC
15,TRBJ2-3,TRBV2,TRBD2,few,CASRSGGPRADTQYF,TGTGCCAGCAGATCGGGGGGGCCGAGGGCAGATACGCAGTATTTT
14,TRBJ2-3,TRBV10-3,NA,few,CAISRDFNTDTQYF,TGTGCCATCAGCCGGGACTTTAACACAGATACGCAGTATTTT
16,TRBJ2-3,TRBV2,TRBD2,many,CASLETQSLATDTQYF,TGTGCCAGCCTTGAAACCCAATCACTAGCGACAGATACGCAGTATTTT
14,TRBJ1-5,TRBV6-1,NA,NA,CASNRDTDNQPQHF,TGTGCCAGCAACAGGGACACAGATAATCAGCCCCAGCATTTT
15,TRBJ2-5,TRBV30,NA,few,CAWRLVGWSRETQYF,TGTGCCTGGAGGTTGGTCGGTTGGTCGCGGGAGACCCAGTACTTC